Each of the 21 T cell receptor beta chains below was sequenced from the same sample in a study of T-cell memory formation after mild COVID-19. TCRdb re-derived calls from the 5' RACE reads in MiXCR, one entry per CDR3 protein. The table has about 470,000 distinct CDR3 sequences, about 20% seen once. The sequenced material came from PBMCs or a T cell subset sorted from them (not recorded which). These receptors came from an adult woman who had mild COVID-19 (a few samples of this study predate the infection). Cell type and time point are not known.

This clonotype was counted only a few times. The DNA of the CDR3 is TGTGCCAGCAGTGAAGCGAGCGGGGGGGCCTACGAGCAGTACTTC. This translates into CASSEASGGAYEQYF. The V gene is TRBV6-1, the J gene TRBJ2-7, with 10 bases that match TRBD2. Trimming took 0 bases from V and 2 from J; bases not matched to a gene: 1. The V gene's germline CDR1 is MNHNS and CDR2 SASEGT. The CDR3 has 15 amino acids.

This clonotype was found a few times. This chain connects TRBV7-9 to TRBJ2-1; weak D call: TRBD1 (5 bases). V was cut by 5 bases and J by 6 bases, with 14 bases left in between. The V gene's germline CDR1 is SEHNR and CDR2 FQNEAQ (reference sequence). The CDR3 totals 14 residues. The DNA for the CDR3 is TGTGCCAGCAGCCGATCCGAAGGGGCCAATGAGCAGTTCTTC. Its translation: CASSRSEGANEQFF.

This chain links TRBV18 with TRBJ2-5, with D perhaps TRBD1 (6 bases). The CDR3 has 14 amino acids. The V and J ends lost 3 bases and 4 bases respectively, with 12 bases between them. The germline CDR1 and CDR2 sequences are KGHSH and LQKENI. This CDR3 is CASSPLGALETQYF. DNA for the CDR3: TGTGCCAGCTCACCGTTGGGGGCGTTAGAGACCCAGTACTTC.

This clonotype was found once. The genes are TRBV7-9 and TRBJ1-1; 9 nucleotides align to TRBD1. V was pared by 1 base and J by 5 bases, with 11 bases of the junction left unmatched. This CDR3 region has 17 residues. Per the germline V gene, CDR1 is SEHNR and CDR2 is FQNEAQ (reference sequence). CDR3 residues: CASSLGGQQGARTEAFF. In DNA form, the CDR3 reads TGTGCCAGCAGCTTAGGGGGCCAACAGGGGGCGCGTACTGAAGCTTTCTTT.

The chain links TRBV27 to TRBJ2-1; TRBD2 matches 9 bases. The CDR3 extends over 13 amino acids. Germline CDR1 reads MNHEY; CDR2 reads SMNVEV (reference sequence). J lost 7 bases, V lost 10 bases, and 8 bases had no gene match. The CDR3 loop is CATLGLAINEQFF. DNA of the CDR3: TGTGCCACCCTTGGACTAGCGATAAATGAGCAGTTCTTC.

This clonotype was seen a few times. This chain links TRBV20-1 with TRBJ2-4; 9 nucleotides match TRBD1. CDR3 length equals 14 residues. Per germline, CDR1 DFQATT and CDR2 SNEGSKA (reference sequence). V dropped 4 bases and J dropped 5; count of bases not matched to a gene: 6. CDR3 region: CSAIHGTGQNIQYF. Written as DNA, the CDR3 is TGCAGTGCTATTCACGGGACAGGGCAAAACATTCAGTACTTC.

J is TRBJ2-3 and V is TRBV4-2, with D perhaps given as TRBD1 or TRBD2 (5 bases each). CDR1 and CDR2 from the germline V gene are LGHNA and YNFKEQ. The CDR3 consists of 15 residues. Trimming removed 0 bases from V and 2 bases from J, with 9 bases in between. The CDR3 DNA reads TGTGCCAGCAGCCAAGATTGGGGGAACACAGATACGCAGTATTTT. As protein: CASSQDWGNTDTQYF.

V and J are TRBV6-6 and TRBJ2-5, with D possibly TRBD1 on 6 matching bases. CDR3 length: 14 amino acids. Trimming shortened V by 6 bases and J by 2 bases, and 13 bases separated the two germline ends. Germline V gives CDR1 MNHNY, CDR2 SVGAGI (reference sequence). CDR3 in amino acids: CASRNPGQQETQYF. The CDR3 coding sequence is TGTGCCAGCAGAAATCCGGGACAACAAGAGACCCAGTACTTC.

This chain joins TRBV6-5 and TRBJ1-6; no definite D call. The CDR3 has 13 residues. Trimming pared 0 bases from V and 3 bases from J, leaving 0 bases between. Germline V gene data show CDR1 as MNHEY and CDR2 as SVGAGI. CDR3 bases: TGTGCCAGCAGTTACTCCTATAATTCACCCCTCCACTTT. It specifies CASSYSYNSPLHF.

The chain links TRBV6-6 to TRBJ2-2; 8 nucleotides align to TRBD1. CDR1 MNHNY and CDR2 SVGAGI come from the germline V gene (reference sequence). The CDR3 runs 16 residues. With V trimmed by 6 bases and J by 7 bases, 13 bases remained unmatched. The CDR3 region has the DNA TGTGCCAGCAGCCGTGACAGGGGTGTGGGTGGCGGGGAGCTGTTTTTT. Protein sequence: CASSRDRGVGGGELFF.

This clonotype was seen more than once but under ten times. The rearrangement links TRBV12-3 or TRBV12-4 to TRBJ2-2; 8 nucleotides match TRBD2. This CDR3 has 16 amino acids. The trim removed 8 bases at V and 4 bases at J, leaving 12 bases unmatched. The CDR3 loop is CASGDSSGGPTGELFF. DNA for the CDR3: TGTGCCAGCGGAGACAGCAGCGGGGGACCCACCGGGGAGCTGTTTTTT.

CDR3: CASSHGRPESLVPEQFF. The CDR3 nucleotides are TGTGCCAGCAGCCACGGGAGACCGGAATCTTTAGTTCCTGAGCAGTTCTTC. The chain recombines TRBV7-3 with TRBJ2-1, with D tentatively TRBD2 (6 bases). Trimming pared 5 bases from V and 9 bases from J, leaving 26 bases between. The CDR3 loop spans 17 amino acids. Germline lookup yields CDR1 SGHTA and CDR2 FQGTGA.

CDR3 in DNA: TGTGCCAGCAGCTGGATGGGGCGGACAGGGGCCTACGAGCAGTACTTC. It codes for CASSWMGRTGAYEQYF. V is TRBV12-3 or TRBV12-4 and J is TRBJ2-7; 9 bases are shared with TRBD1. V was clipped by 6 bases and J by 2 bases; unmatched bases: 11. This CDR3 spans 16 amino acids.

This clonotype showed up just a few times. The V and J genes are TRBV12-3 or TRBV12-4 and TRBJ2-4; TRBD2 is a possible D gene (5 bases). V shed 5 bases and J shed 4 bases, with 24 bases lying between them. The length of the CDR3 is 18 residues. The CDR3 reads CASSPGWFGRATKNIQYF. The CDR3 coding sequence is TGTGCCAGCAGTCCGGGGTGGTTCGGTAGGGCAACGAAAAACATTCAGTACTTC.

Details on this clonotype: A read error may account for a junction end that differs from germline. The chain is built from TRBV6-2 or TRBV6-3 and TRBJ2-7; TRBD2 matches at 9 bases. Looked up from germline, CDR1 is MNHEY and CDR2 is SVGEGT. This CDR3 is 14 amino acids long. The DNA for the CDR3 is TGTGCCAGCAGCTCTAGCGGGAAGGAGTACGATCAGTACTTC. Its protein product is CASSSSGKEYDQYF.

This clonotype was detected only a few times. The genes are TRBV7-6 and TRBJ2-1; TRBD1 matches at 8 bases. The V segment lost 5 bases and the J segment 0 bases; nucleotides outside the gene matches: 6. This CDR3 contains 16 residues. The germline V gene encodes CDR1 SGHVS and CDR2 FNYEAQ. The CDR3 sequence: CASSPTGASSYNEQFF. The CDR3 DNA follows: TGTGCCAGCAGCCCGACAGGGGCGAGCTCCTACAATGAGCAGTTCTTC.

This clonotype was seen at least ten times. This sequence joins TRBV3-1 and TRBJ1-2, with TRBD1 identical over 8 bases. V shed 4 bases and J 4 bases; nucleotides not matched to a gene: 5. Germline V gene data show CDR1 as LGHDT and CDR2 as YNNKEL (reference sequence). The CDR3 spans 14 residues. The CDR3: CASSPGQGAYGYTF. For the CDR3, the DNA is TGTGCCAGCAGCCCCGGACAGGGTGCCTATGGCTACACCTTC.

This clonotype was detected a few times. CDR3 in DNA: TGCAGTGCAACCTCGGACAGGGGGTTCACGAACTATGGCTACACCTTC. It codes for CSATSDRGFTNYGYTF. The chain recombines TRBV20-1 with TRBJ1-2; 10 bases are a match to TRBD1. J was trimmed by 2 bases and V by 6 bases; bases with no gene match: 12. The CDR3 sequence is 16 residues long. The V gene's germline CDR1 is DFQATT and CDR2 SNEGSKA (reference sequence).

This chain joins TRBV7-8 and TRBJ1-2; D is possibly TRBD1 (5 bases). The CDR3 runs to 15 residues. Trimming removed 0 bases at V and 0 bases at J, with 8 bases between. Germline assignment: CDR1 SGHVS and CDR2 FQNEAQ. CDR3: CASSLAGGTNYGYTF. The CDR3 nucleotides read TGTGCCAGCAGCTTAGCGGGGGGGACTAACTATGGCTACACCTTC.

There are many counts of this clonotype. This sequence joins TRBV20-1 and TRBJ2-3; D could derive from TRBD1 or TRBD2 (5 bases each). V lost 0 bases and J 6 bases, leaving 16 bases between the germline ends. From germline, CDR1 is DFQATT and CDR2 SNEGSKA (reference sequence). The CDR3 sequence is 15 residues long. CDR3 in amino acids: CSARDLVGPGDTQYF. CDR3 DNA: TGCAGTGCTAGAGACCTCGTGGGACCGGGGGATACGCAGTATTTT.

This clonotype was detected many times. The chain joins TRBV25-1 to TRBJ2-5; TRBD1 is a possible D gene (6 bases). CDR1 MGHDK and CDR2 SYGVNS come from the germline V gene. V lost 2 bases and J lost 3, with 22 bases in between. The CDR3 covers 18 residues. The CDR3 loop reads CASSEEGWRRGIEETQYF. In DNA, the CDR3 is TGTGCCAGCAGTGAAGAGGGCTGGCGCAGGGGAATTGAAGAGACCCAGTACTTC.